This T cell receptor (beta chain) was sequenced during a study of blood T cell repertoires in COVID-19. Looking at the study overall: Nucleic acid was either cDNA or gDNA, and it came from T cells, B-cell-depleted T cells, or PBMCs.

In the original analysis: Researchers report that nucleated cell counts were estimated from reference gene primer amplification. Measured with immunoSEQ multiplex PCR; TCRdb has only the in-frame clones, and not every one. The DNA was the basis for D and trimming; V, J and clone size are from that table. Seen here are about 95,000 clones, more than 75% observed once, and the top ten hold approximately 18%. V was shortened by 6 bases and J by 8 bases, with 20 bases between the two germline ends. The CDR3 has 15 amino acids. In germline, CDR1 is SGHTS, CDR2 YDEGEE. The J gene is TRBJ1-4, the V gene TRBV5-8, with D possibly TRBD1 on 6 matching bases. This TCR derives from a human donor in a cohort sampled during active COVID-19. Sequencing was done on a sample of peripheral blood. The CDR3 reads CASTSGGRGREKLFF. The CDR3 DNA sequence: TGTGCCAGCACCAGCGGGGGCAGGGGCAGGGAAAAACTGTTTTTT.